These T cell receptor beta chains were read from a single sample in a study of shared clonotypes between healthy human individuals. TCRdb's table, derived via immunoSEQ multiplex PCR, lists solely in-frame clones and lacks some. The table lists 1.5 million to 2.5 million clones, over 85% of them singletons, with approximately 1.2% in the top ten. Source material: naive CD8+ T cells sorted from blood. The origin of the receptors is a man between 18 and 29 years old in good health. The CDR3 runs from the conserved cysteine through the conserved F or W. D genes are given only for firm matches. Part of the rows lack a size; the others show once, few, many or a class for expanded clones.

clone_size: NA
j_call: TRBJ1-1
cdr3_length: 15
v_call: TRBV27
d_call: NA
cdr3_nt: TGTGCCAGCAGTCCTCTTCCCCTCCTGGGCACTGAAGCTTTCTTT
cdr3_aa: CASSPLPLLGTEAFF

clone_size: NA
j_call: TRBJ2-7
cdr3_length: 16
v_call: TRBV6-6
d_call: NA
cdr3_nt: TGTGCCAGCAGTTATGTCGACAGGATTAGCTCCTACGAGCAGTACTTC
cdr3_aa: CASSYVDRISSYEQYF

clone_size: NA
j_call: TRBJ2-6
cdr3_length: 17
v_call: TRBV9
d_call: NA
cdr3_nt: TGTGCCAGCAGCGTAAGCCCAGATAGTTCTGGGGCCAACGTCCTGACTTTC
cdr3_aa: CASSVSPDSSGANVLTF

clone_size: NA
j_call: TRBJ2-7
cdr3_length: 14
v_call: TRBV27
d_call: TRBD1
cdr3_nt: TGTGCCAGCAGCCCGGGACAGATTTTTTACGAGCAGTACTTC
cdr3_aa: CASSPGQIFYEQYF

clone_size: NA
j_call: TRBJ1-6
cdr3_length: 15
v_call: TRBV9
d_call: NA
cdr3_nt: TGTGCCAGCAGCGTGGAACCGGGACAAAATTCACCCCTCCACTTT
cdr3_aa: CASSVEPGQNSPLHF

clone_size: NA
j_call: TRBJ1-2
cdr3_length: 15
v_call: TRBV28
d_call: NA
cdr3_nt: TGTGCCAGCAGTTCATCGACATTGGGGTTCGGAGGCTACACCTTC
cdr3_aa: CASSSSTLGFGGYTF

clone_size: once
j_call: TRBJ1-1
cdr3_length: 11
v_call: TRBV7-9
d_call: NA
cdr3_nt: TGTGCCAGCAGCTTAGGCGGAGAAGCTTTCTTT
cdr3_aa: CASSLGGEAFF

clone_size: NA
j_call: TRBJ2-3
cdr3_length: 15
v_call: TRBV4-1
d_call: TRBD2
cdr3_nt: TGCGCCAGCAGCCGACGGACTAGCGCTGCAGATACGCAGTATTTT
cdr3_aa: CASSRRTSAADTQYF

clone_size: NA
j_call: TRBJ2-2
cdr3_length: 15
v_call: TRBV29-1
d_call: NA
cdr3_nt: TGCAGCGTTGAAGGGGCGTCTGGGAGCTCCGGGGAGCTGTTTTTT
cdr3_aa: CSVEGASGSSGELFF

clone_size: NA
j_call: TRBJ1-5
cdr3_length: 14
v_call: TRBV28
d_call: NA
cdr3_nt: TGTGCCAGCAGTTTTAGGGGGGGTTTTTCGTCCCAGCATTTT
cdr3_aa: CASSFRGGFSSQHF

clone_size: NA
j_call: TRBJ2-1
cdr3_length: 14
v_call: TRBV19
d_call: NA
cdr3_nt: TGTGCCAGTAGTATTTCTAACAGGTTAAATGAGCAGTTCTTC
cdr3_aa: CASSISNRLNEQFF

clone_size: NA
j_call: TRBJ2-7
cdr3_length: 14
v_call: TRBV27
d_call: NA
cdr3_nt: TGTGCCAGCAGTTCGAAGGGGGGCAGGTACGAGCAGTACTTC
cdr3_aa: CASSSKGGRYEQYF

clone_size: NA
j_call: TRBJ2-3
cdr3_length: 15
v_call: TRBV15
d_call: TRBD2
cdr3_nt: TGTGCCACCATTGAGCGGGGGGCGGGCACAGATACGCAGTATTTT
cdr3_aa: CATIERGAGTDTQYF

clone_size: NA
j_call: TRBJ2-7
cdr3_length: 17
v_call: TRBV7-9
d_call: TRBD2
cdr3_nt: TGTGCCAGCAGCTTAGTCGGGGGGACTAGCGGGTCCTACGAGCAGTACTTC
cdr3_aa: CASSLVGGTSGSYEQYF

clone_size: NA
j_call: TRBJ2-3
cdr3_length: 17
v_call: TRBV27
d_call: NA
cdr3_nt: TGTGCCAGCAGTTTATTAAGGCCCTCGGGCGGCACAGATACGCAGTATTTT
cdr3_aa: CASSLLRPSGGTDTQYF

clone_size: NA
j_call: TRBJ2-1
cdr3_length: 16
v_call: TRBV11-2
d_call: TRBD1
cdr3_nt: TGTGCCAGCAGCTCGAGGACAGGGGGCTTTTACAATGAGCAGTTCTTC
cdr3_aa: CASSSRTGGFYNEQFF

clone_size: NA
j_call: TRBJ2-5
cdr3_length: 13
v_call: TRBV11-2
d_call: NA
cdr3_nt: TGTGCCAGCCAATACACCCGCCAAGAGACCCAGTACTTC
cdr3_aa: CASQYTRQETQYF

clone_size: once
j_call: TRBJ2-3
cdr3_length: 16
v_call: TRBV10-2
d_call: TRBD2
cdr3_nt: TGCGCCAGCAGTCCTGCTAGCGGGAGGGACACAGATACGCAGTATTTT
cdr3_aa: CASSPASGRDTDTQYF

clone_size: NA
j_call: TRBJ2-5
cdr3_length: 16
v_call: TRBV4-3
d_call: NA
cdr3_nt: TGCGCCAGCAGCCAAGATTGGGGAGGGGGCGTAGAGGCCCAGTACTTC
cdr3_aa: CASSQDWGGGVEAQYF

clone_size: NA
j_call: TRBJ2-7
cdr3_length: 18
v_call: TRBV7-8
d_call: TRBD2
cdr3_nt: TGTGCCAGCAGCCTCCGGACTAGCGGGGGGGACAACTCCTACGAGCAGTACTTC
cdr3_aa: CASSLRTSGGDNSYEQYF

clone_size: NA
j_call: TRBJ2-7
cdr3_length: 15
v_call: TRBV6-6
d_call: NA
cdr3_nt: TGTGCCAGCAGTTCAATGGAGGAGGGCCTCTACGAGCAGTACTTC
cdr3_aa: CASSSMEEGLYEQYF

clone_size: NA
j_call: TRBJ2-2
cdr3_length: 12
v_call: TRBV10-3
d_call: NA
cdr3_nt: TGTGCCATCAGTCAGGGTGACGGGGAGCTGTTTTTT
cdr3_aa: CAISQGDGELFF

clone_size: NA
j_call: TRBJ1-2
cdr3_length: 12
v_call: TRBV6-6
d_call: NA
cdr3_nt: TGTGCCAGCTCCCCTGACTGGTCGGGCTACACCTTC
cdr3_aa: CASSPDWSGYTF

clone_size: NA
j_call: TRBJ2-1
cdr3_length: 17
v_call: TRBV4-3
d_call: TRBD1
cdr3_nt: TGCGCCAGCAGCCAAGATAATTGGCAGGGGGCTTACAATGAGCAGTTCTTC
cdr3_aa: CASSQDNWQGAYNEQFF

clone_size: NA
j_call: TRBJ2-7
cdr3_length: 15
v_call: TRBV7-9
d_call: TRBD1
cdr3_nt: TGTGCCAGCAGCTTAGCGCAGGGGACAGCTTACGAGCAGTACTTC
cdr3_aa: CASSLAQGTAYEQYF

clone_size: NA
j_call: TRBJ2-7
cdr3_length: 15
v_call: TRBV5-4
d_call: TRBD1
cdr3_nt: TGTGCCAGCAGCTTGGCTGGGACAGGGGGTTACGAGCAGTACTTC
cdr3_aa: CASSLAGTGGYEQYF

clone_size: NA
j_call: TRBJ2-1
cdr3_length: 14
v_call: TRBV27
d_call: NA
cdr3_nt: TGTGCCAGCAGTCCGGTAGGTCCAGGTAATGAGCAGTTCTTC
cdr3_aa: CASSPVGPGNEQFF

clone_size: NA
j_call: TRBJ1-3
cdr3_length: 14
v_call: TRBV11-2
d_call: NA
cdr3_nt: TGTGCCAGCAGTAGTAAGTGGGCTGGAAACACCATATATTTT
cdr3_aa: CASSSKWAGNTIYF

clone_size: NA
j_call: TRBJ1-3
cdr3_length: 14
v_call: TRBV7-9
d_call: NA
cdr3_nt: TGTGCCAGCAGCTCGGGGACGTTATGGAACACCATATATTTT
cdr3_aa: CASSSGTLWNTIYF

clone_size: NA
j_call: TRBJ1-2
cdr3_length: 16
v_call: TRBV30
d_call: NA
cdr3_nt: TGTGCCTGGAGTGGATATGCGGAGCCTAGCCTTTTCGGCTACACCTTC
cdr3_aa: CAWSGYAEPSLFGYTF

clone_size: NA
j_call: TRBJ2-7
cdr3_length: 14
v_call: TRBV2
d_call: TRBD1
cdr3_nt: TGTGCCAGCAGTGTGGGACAGGAATCCTACGAGCAGTACTTC
cdr3_aa: CASSVGQESYEQYF

clone_size: NA
j_call: TRBJ2-7
cdr3_length: 12
v_call: TRBV7-9
d_call: NA
cdr3_nt: TGTGCCAGCAGCTTACATGGTAGCGAGCAGTACTTC
cdr3_aa: CASSLHGSEQYF

clone_size: once
j_call: TRBJ1-2
cdr3_length: 14
v_call: TRBV29-1
d_call: NA
cdr3_nt: TGCAGCGTTGAAGGAAATCGGGGCGAGGACGGCTACACCTTC
cdr3_aa: CSVEGNRGEDGYTF

clone_size: NA
j_call: TRBJ1-1
cdr3_length: 16
v_call: TRBV2
d_call: TRBD1
cdr3_nt: TGTGCCAGCAGTGAAACAGGGGACCTCCCGTCGACTGAAGCTTTCTTT
cdr3_aa: CASSETGDLPSTEAFF

clone_size: once
j_call: TRBJ2-5
cdr3_length: 11
v_call: TRBV30
d_call: TRBD1
cdr3_nt: TGTGCCGGACAGGGTGGGGAGACCCAGTACTTC
cdr3_aa: CAGQGGETQYF

clone_size: NA
j_call: TRBJ2-5
cdr3_length: 15
v_call: TRBV7-9
d_call: TRBD1
cdr3_nt: TGTGCCAGCAGCTCCCGGACAGGGGGTAGAGAGACCCAGTACTTC
cdr3_aa: CASSSRTGGRETQYF

clone_size: NA
j_call: TRBJ2-7
cdr3_length: 13
v_call: TRBV6-5
d_call: NA
cdr3_nt: TGTGCCAGCAAGGACCTGAACCGGTACGAGCAGTACTTC
cdr3_aa: CASKDLNRYEQYF

clone_size: NA
j_call: TRBJ2-1
cdr3_length: 12
v_call: TRBV19
d_call: NA
cdr3_nt: TGTGCCAGTAGTGACAACTACAATGAGCAGTTCTTC
cdr3_aa: CASSDNYNEQFF